The 6 T cell receptor beta chains below all came from one sample that was sequenced in a study of shared clonotypes between healthy human individuals (dated by TCRdb to about 2020). Library construction relied on the immunoSEQ multiplex PCR assay. Entries here come from immuneACCESS through TCRdb and include only in-frame sequences with V and J called. Some clones fail to appear in such tables; in the studies checked, an unresolved V gene covers under half of the shortfall, and the cause of the remainder is unknown. The sample yields about 680,000 clones; about three quarters were counted once. The biggest ten clones account for 1.5% to 2% of the sample. Sequences were obtained from memory CD4+ T cells sorted from blood. The cell subset or site label corresponds to: CD45RA-negative fraction. The receptor source for this set is a woman between 25 and 40 years old in good health.

This chain uses TRBV5-1 with TRBJ2-5, with D tentatively TRBD2 (6 bases). CDR3 length: 13 amino acids. Deletions cut 0 bases from V and 4 bases from J, with 7 bases between. Germline lookup yields CDR1 SGHRS and CDR2 YFSETQ. CDR3 residues: CASSLERAETQYF. Written as DNA, the CDR3 is TGCGCCAGCAGCTTGGAGCGGGCAGAGACCCAGTACTTC.

The chain joins TRBV11-2 to TRBJ2-7; D is tentatively TRBD1 or TRBD2 (6 bases each). With 2 bases removed from V and 4 bases from J, the gap between germline ends came to 15 bases. The V gene's germline CDR1 is SGHAT and CDR2 FQNNGV. The CDR3 is made up of 15 amino acids. The CDR3 is CASSLIPGATYEQYF. CDR3 bases: TGTGCCAGCAGCTTAATTCCGGGGGCTACTTACGAGCAGTACTTC.

CDR3 nucleotides: TGTGCCAGCACTTCGGGTGGGCTGAACTATGGCTACACCTTC. This codes for CASTSGGLNYGYTF. This rearrangement joins TRBV2 to TRBJ1-2, with unresolved D. CDR1 is SNHLY and CDR2 is FYNNEI in the germline V gene. V dropped 7 bases and J dropped 2 bases, with 14 bases sitting between them. The CDR3 has 14 amino acids.

The rearrangement uses TRBV6-1 and TRBJ2-7; 8 bases map to TRBD1. Per the germline V gene, CDR1 is MNHNS and CDR2 is SASEGT. The trim removed 7 bases at V and 4 bases at J, leaving 12 bases unmatched. This CDR3 is built from 15 residues. Written as DNA, the CDR3 is TGTGCCAGCACCTCGGACAGGGCCGTCGTTTACGAGCAGTACTTC. It codes for CASTSDRAVVYEQYF.

This sequence joins TRBV4-1 and TRBJ2-5, with D perhaps assigned TRBD1 or TRBD2 (6 bases each). This CDR3 comprises 15 residues. V lost 1 base, J lost 5 bases, and 14 bases lay in between. Germline V lookup: CDR1 MGHRA, CDR2 YSYEKL. DNA for the CDR3: TGCGCCAGCAGCCAAGTTCTCCGGGGGCGGGAGACCCAGTACTTC. Translated, it gives CASSQVLRGRETQYF.

Concerning this clone itself: The sample carries other DNA sequences with the same CDR3. The rearrangement joins TRBV5-1 to TRBJ2-7; D ambiguous. The CDR3 totals 13 residues. Trimming pared 0 bases from V and 3 bases from J, leaving 7 bases between. Germline CDR1 is SGHRS and CDR2 is YFSETQ. CDR3 sequence (DNA): TGCGCCAGCAGCTTGGACAGTTTCTACGAGCAGTACTTC. This codes for CASSLDSFYEQYF.